This T cell receptor (beta chain) was identified during a study of vaccination effects on CD4 cells after COVID-19. In the study overall: The cohort was immunized with two doses of either the BNT162b2 or mRNA-1273 vaccine.

Overall study findings and caveats: Convalescent patients were few in the study, and early post-infection timepoints were absent. Common cold coronaviruses were cross-recognized by only 1 of 255 vaccine-induced clones in healthy vaccinees.

The method was immunoSEQ multiplex PCR; TCRdb's version includes in-frame clones alone and lacks a portion of them. The sample includes 67,000 or so clones, around three quarters of them seen just once. ViraFEST assay sequencing came after antigen-specific CD4+ T cells were expanded with viral peptide pools. The culture ran for roughly 10 days before CD4+ T cells were isolated. Negative nucleocapsid antibody tests before and after vaccination confirmed no previous SARS-CoV-2 infection. The germline CDR1 and CDR2 sequences are MDHEN and SYDVKM. There are 13 residues in the CDR3. The V and J ends lost 3 bases and 3 bases respectively, with 6 bases between them. On this clone: Antigen: not known.

Sequencing was performed on CD4+ T cells from PBMCs cultured with HCoV-OC43 spike peptides, taken before COVID-19 vaccination. This sample's subset: HCoV-OC43 spike overlapping peptide pool stimulation. This chain links TRBV28 with TRBJ1-5; no firm D call. This receptor was identified in a human donor who received a COVID-19 vaccine. The CDR3 DNA is TGTGCCAGCAGTTTGCATTCCAATCAGCCCCAGCATTTT. It specifies CASSLHSNQPQHF.